The 6 T cell receptor beta chains presented below share a single source sample, sequenced in a study of blood T cell repertoires in COVID-19. The repertoire was sequenced with immunoSEQ multiplex PCR; TCRdb's copy has only in-frame clones and lacks some. This sample has roughly 200,000 clones; roughly 76% occur once, and the top ten carry more than 9.5%. The specimen was peripheral blood. These receptors were collected from a woman in her thirties or forties with COVID-19, enrolled during active disease.

The rearrangement joins TRBV5-6 to TRBJ1-1; possibly TRBD1 for D (6 bases). Trimming removed 1 base at V and 2 bases at J, with 12 bases between. The germline V gene has CDR1 SGHDT and CDR2 YYEEEE. This CDR3 region has 15 residues. CDR3 in DNA: TGTGCCAGCAGCTTGTTTCGACAGGCTAACACTGAAGCTTTCTTT. It encodes CASSLFRQANTEAFF.

This clone was found a few times. This chain uses TRBV2 with TRBJ1-2; TRBD1 agrees at 7 bases. Germline loops: CDR1 SNHLY, CDR2 FYNNEI. The length of the CDR3 is 12 residues. V shed 8 bases, J shed 7 bases, and the junction held 7 bases outside the gene matches. The CDR3 DNA is TGTGCCAGCCTTACGGACAGGTCTGGCTACACCTTC. It codes for CASLTDRSGYTF.

V usage is TRBV6-6 and J usage is TRBJ2-1; 15 nucleotides align to TRBD2. V shed 5 bases, J shed 5 bases, and the junction held 7 bases outside the gene matches. This CDR3 region has 17 residues. Germline-derived CDR1 and CDR2 are MNHNY and SVGAGI (reference sequence). This CDR3 is CASSRPGLAGGNNEQFF. CDR3 sequence (DNA): TGTGCCAGCAGTCGGCCGGGACTAGCGGGGGGAAACAATGAGCAGTTCTTC.

There are a few counts of this clone. The rearrangement links TRBV5-6 to TRBJ2-3, with a tentative D call TRBD1 (6 bases). Per the germline V gene, CDR1 is SGHDT and CDR2 is YYEEEE. The ends were cut back, 4 bases at V and 0 bases at J, with 12 bases in the middle. This CDR3 has 15 amino acids. The CDR3 loop reads CASSRPGVSTDTQYF. The DNA for the CDR3 is TGTGCCAGCAGCCGACCAGGGGTCAGCACAGATACGCAGTATTTT.

This rearrangement joins TRBV3-1 (or the pseudogene TRBV3-2) to TRBJ1-2, with D uncertain. V was trimmed by 0 bases and J by 4 bases, leaving 6 bases between them. The CDR3 loop spans 13 amino acids. Germline CDR1 is LGHDT and CDR2 is YNNKEL (reference sequence). The CDR3 sequence: CASSQDGSYGYTF. The CDR3 DNA is TGTGCCAGCAGCCAAGACGGTTCCTATGGCTACACCTTC.

Concerning this clone: This CDR3 is also generated by other DNA sequences in the sample. The J gene is TRBJ2-2, the V gene TRBV28; 7 nucleotides match TRBD2. The V and J ends lost 4 bases and 0 bases, in that order; junction bases with no gene match: 8. Germline V gene sequence: CDR1 MDHEN, CDR2 SYDVKM. CDR3 size: 17 residues. The CDR3 protein is CASSSAGLAANTGELFF. The DNA of the CDR3 is TGTGCCAGCAGTTCAGCGGGGCTCGCCGCGAACACCGGGGAGCTGTTTTTT.